A selection of T cell receptor beta chains follows, all from one sample in a study of blood T cell repertoires in COVID-19. Produced via immunoSEQ multiplex PCR; TCRdb's table is partial and in-frame only. The repertoire includes about 120,000 clones, 85% to 90% of them detected once, and 11% sits in the top ten. Sequencing was performed on peripheral blood. These receptors were obtained from a man older than 75 with acute or convalescent COVID-19. CDR3s include the opening cysteine and the closing phenylalanine or tryptophan. The order of the fields is V gene, clone size, J gene, D gene, CDR3 protein, CDR3 DNA. D genes are given only for firm matches. Only part of the rows carry a size: once, few, many, or a class if the clone is expanded.

>TRBV7-3|NA|TRBJ1-1|TRBD1
CASKRGTGLPNTEAFF
TGTGCCAGCAAGAGAGGGACAGGTCTTCCGAACACTGAAGCTTTCTTT
>TRBV15|NA|TRBJ2-3|NA
CATSRVGGSTDTQYF
TGTGCCACCAGCAGAGTGGGGGGTAGCACAGATACGCAGTATTTT
>TRBV29-1|NA|TRBJ1-2|NA
CSVDSRSNYGYTF
TGCAGCGTTGATTCCAGGTCTAACTATGGCTACACCTTC
>TRBV7-9|NA|TRBJ2-6|NA
CASSTRRVGVGANVLTF
TGTGCCAGCAGCACCCGCCGAGTAGGGGTTGGGGCCAACGTCCTGACTTTC
>TRBV18|NA|TRBJ2-5|NA
CASSPPIKDSQETQYF
TGTGCCAGCTCACCACCGATCAAGGACAGCCAAGAGACCCAGTACTTC
>TRBV7-9|few|TRBJ2-2|TRBD1
CASSPQTGSTATGELFF
TGTGCCAGCAGCCCCCAGACAGGGAGTACGGCAACCGGGGAGCTGTTTTTT
>TRBV7-8|once|TRBJ1-5|NA
CASSLKGGQRLQPQHF
TGTGCCAGCAGCTTAAAGGGGGGGCAGCGTCTTCAGCCCCAGCATTTT
>TRBV5-4|NA|TRBJ2-1|TRBD1
CASSAGQGNYNEQFF
TGTGCCAGCAGCGCCGGACAGGGGAATTACAATGAGCAGTTCTTC
>TRBV29-1|NA|TRBJ2-3|TRBD1
CSGGDRAVDTQYF
TGCAGCGGGGGGGACAGGGCTGTGGATACGCAGTATTTT
>TRBV10-3|once|TRBJ1-5|NA
CAISESPPIEGNQPQHF
TGTGCCATCAGTGAGTCTCCCCCCATCGAGGGCAATCAGCCCCAGCATTTT
>TRBV18|NA|TRBJ1-2|TRBD1
CASSPTGDGYTF
TGTGCCAGCTCACCGACAGGGGATGGCTACACCTTC
>TRBV7-3|NA|TRBJ2-1|TRBD2
CASSLFGTSANEQFF
TGTGCCAGCAGCTTATTTGGGACTAGCGCCAATGAGCAGTTCTTC
>TRBV2|NA|TRBJ1-2|NA
CASSQQGNYGYTF
TGTGCCAGCAGTCAGCAGGGTAACTATGGCTACACCTTC
>TRBV7-3|NA|TRBJ2-1|TRBD2
CASSFGLAGDNEQFF
TGTGCCAGCAGCTTCGGACTAGCGGGTGACAATGAGCAGTTCTTC
>TRBV19|NA|TRBJ1-1|NA
CASSIQAIANTEAFF
TGTGCCAGTAGTATACAGGCGATCGCGAACACTGAAGCTTTCTTT
>TRBV7-2|NA|TRBJ2-2|NA
CASSLMAVLAGTGELFF
TGTGCCAGCAGCTTAATGGCGGTGCTCGCGGGGACCGGGGAGCTGTTTTTT
>TRBV5-4|NA|TRBJ1-3|NA
CASSLPTGPSGNTIYF
TGTGCCAGCAGCTTGCCAACAGGGCCCTCTGGAAACACCATATATTTT
>TRBV9|NA|TRBJ1-2|NA
CASSPPEGILGGYGYTF
TGTGCCAGCAGCCCCCCCGAGGGAATCCTGGGAGGCTATGGCTACACCTTC
>TRBV3-1/TRBV3-2|NA|TRBJ2-5|NA
CASSQGLLGTQYF
TGTGCCAGCAGCCAAGGACTTCTGGGGACCCAGTACTTC
>TRBV6-5|NA|TRBJ1-4|NA
CATQRGGSASEKLFF
TGTGCCACCCAAAGGGGGGGGAGCGCTTCTGAAAAACTGTTTTTT
>TRBV9|NA|TRBJ1-3|NA
CASSVAGALSGNTIYF
TGTGCCAGCAGCGTAGCAGGGGCTCTCTCTGGAAACACCATATATTTT
>TRBV3-1/TRBV3-2|NA|TRBJ1-1|NA
CASSYTGLSTEAFF
TGTGCCAGCAGTTACACAGGGTTGAGCACTGAAGCTTTCTTT
>TRBV30|NA|TRBJ2-3|NA
CAWGTADTQYF
TGTGCCTGGGGTACAGCAGATACGCAGTATTTT
>TRBV5-1|NA|TRBJ1-2|TRBD1
CASSPLSGQNYGYTF
TGCGCCAGCAGCCCCCTATCGGGACAGAACTATGGCTACACCTTC
>TRBV30|NA|TRBJ2-4|TRBD2
CAWNLGGSKNIQYF
TGTGCCTGGAACTTGGGAGGGTCCAAAAACATTCAGTACTTC
>TRBV6-6|NA|TRBJ1-6|NA
CASSYVGQSNSPLHF
TGTGCCAGCAGTTACGTGGGCCAGTCCAATTCACCCCTCCACTTT
>TRBV18|once|TRBJ2-4|TRBD1
CASSPVTHRGDIQYF
TGTGCCAGCTCACCCGTTACTCACAGGGGGGACATTCAGTACTTC
>TRBV6-4|NA|TRBJ1-6|NA
CASSDGGTYNSPLHF
TGTGCCAGCAGTGACGGGGGCACCTATAATTCACCCCTCCACTTT
>TRBV27|NA|TRBJ2-7|NA
CASSWGGYYEQYF
TGTGCCAGCAGTTGGGGGGGCTATTACGAGCAGTACTTC
>TRBV7-2|NA|TRBJ2-2|TRBD2
CASTRLAGVTGELFF
TGTGCCAGCACCCGACTAGCGGGAGTCACCGGGGAGCTGTTTTTT
>TRBV2|NA|TRBJ2-5|TRBD2
CASSEALGGTRVETQYF
TGTGCCAGCAGTGAAGCCCTCGGGGGGACTAGAGTAGAGACCCAGTACTTC
>TRBV6-1|NA|TRBJ2-1|TRBD2
CASSDAMSGGNNEQFF
TGTGCCAGCAGTGACGCCATGTCGGGAGGAAACAATGAGCAGTTCTTC
>TRBV9|NA|TRBJ1-1|NA
CASSDQGSVNTEAFF
TGTGCCAGCAGCGATCAGGGGTCGGTGAACACTGAAGCTTTCTTT
>TRBV18|once|TRBJ1-2|TRBD1
CASSPLQGADYGYTF
TGTGCCAGCTCACCACTACAGGGGGCGGACTATGGCTACACCTTC
>TRBV19|NA|TRBJ1-2|NA
CASIPSGGFYGYTF
TGTGCCAGTATCCCCTCGGGGGGCTTCTATGGCTACACCTTC
>TRBV27|NA|TRBJ1-1|NA
CASSLRPGEAFF
TGTGCCAGCAGTTTAAGGCCAGGCGAAGCTTTCTTT
>TRBV2|once|TRBJ1-2|NA
CASSDGGAGYTF
TGTGCCAGCAGTGACGGGGGGGCGGGCTACACCTTC
>TRBV5-1|NA|TRBJ1-5|NA
CASSLLVDQPQHF
TGCGCCAGCAGCTTACTCGTCGATCAGCCCCAGCATTTT
>TRBV24-1|NA|TRBJ2-5|TRBD1
CATSDVGQGEGETQYF
TGTGCCACCAGTGACGTAGGACAGGGGGAGGGAGAGACCCAGTACTTC
>TRBV5-8|NA|TRBJ2-1|TRBD2
CASSPGLAVYNEQFF
TGTGCCAGCAGCCCTGGACTAGCGGTTTACAATGAGCAGTTCTTC
>TRBV2|NA|TRBJ2-5|TRBD2
CASSEAVAGGPETQYF
TGTGCCAGCAGTGAAGCGGTAGCGGGGGGCCCAGAGACCCAGTACTTC
>TRBV6-5|NA|TRBJ1-5|NA
CASSYGGVGNQPQHF
TGTGCCAGCAGTTACGGGGGGGTTGGCAATCAGCCCCAGCATTTT
>TRBV2|NA|TRBJ1-5|TRBD1
CASSRQGMGQPQHF
TGTGCCAGCAGCCGACAGGGTATGGGTCAGCCCCAGCATTTT
>TRBV9|NA|TRBJ2-7|TRBD1
CASSRGGLSYEQYF
TGTGCCAGCAGTCGAGGGGGCCTTTCCTACGAGCAGTACTTC
>TRBV9|NA|TRBJ2-2|TRBD2
CASSERASGSTGELFF
TGTGCCAGCAGCGAGAGGGCTAGCGGGAGCACCGGGGAGCTGTTTTTT
>TRBV5-1|once|TRBJ2-1|TRBD2
CASSLLAGVDNEQFF
TGCGCCAGCAGCTTACTAGCGGGAGTTGACAATGAGCAGTTCTTC
>TRBV6-5|NA|TRBJ2-3|TRBD1
CASSRDRATDTQYF
TGTGCCAGCAGCCGTGACAGGGCCACAGATACGCAGTATTTT
>TRBV7-2|NA|TRBJ2-7|NA
CASSLDRVAQYF
TGTGCCAGCAGCTTAGACAGGGTCGCGCAGTACTTC
>TRBV18|NA|TRBJ1-4|NA
CASSPSLRDEKLFF
TGTGCCAGCTCACCATCTCTCCGCGATGAAAAACTGTTTTTT